Sequencing of this T cell receptor beta chain was carried out in a study of cytomegalovirus exposure and HLA in healthy donors. Study conclusions and caveats: Prior analysis indicated that the majority of TCR beta V segments exhibited productivity approximately 87% or approximately 30% of the time.

This CDR3 region has 18 residues. V shed 3 bases and J shed 0 bases, with 18 bases lying between them. Germline CDR1 SGHNT, CDR2 YYREEE (reference sequence). PCR primers comprised 60 Vbeta and 13 Jbeta primers. Here immunoSEQ multiplex PCR was the method, and the copy in TCRdb shows in-frame clones only, minus some. The table shows under 200,000 clones, with about 88% occurring only once. A note on this clone: Its antigen remains unidentified.

Sample: PBMCs. V and J are TRBV5-4 and TRBJ1-4; D perhaps matches TRBD1 (6 bases). The receptor was isolated from a woman between 18 and 29 years old in good health and CMV-seronegative. The CDR3 protein is CASSSLQGSVPTNEKLFF. The CDR3 region has the DNA TGTGCCAGCAGCTCCCTACAGGGATCCGTTCCAACTAATGAAAAACTGTTTTTT. Full variable domain (remainder filled in from reference TRBV5-4 and TRBJ1-4): ETGVTQSPTHLIKTRGQQVTLRCSSQSGHNTVSWYQQALGQGPQFIFQYYREEENGRGNFPPRFSGLQFPNYSSELNVNALELDDSALYLCASSSLQGSVPTNEKLFFGSGTQLSVL.